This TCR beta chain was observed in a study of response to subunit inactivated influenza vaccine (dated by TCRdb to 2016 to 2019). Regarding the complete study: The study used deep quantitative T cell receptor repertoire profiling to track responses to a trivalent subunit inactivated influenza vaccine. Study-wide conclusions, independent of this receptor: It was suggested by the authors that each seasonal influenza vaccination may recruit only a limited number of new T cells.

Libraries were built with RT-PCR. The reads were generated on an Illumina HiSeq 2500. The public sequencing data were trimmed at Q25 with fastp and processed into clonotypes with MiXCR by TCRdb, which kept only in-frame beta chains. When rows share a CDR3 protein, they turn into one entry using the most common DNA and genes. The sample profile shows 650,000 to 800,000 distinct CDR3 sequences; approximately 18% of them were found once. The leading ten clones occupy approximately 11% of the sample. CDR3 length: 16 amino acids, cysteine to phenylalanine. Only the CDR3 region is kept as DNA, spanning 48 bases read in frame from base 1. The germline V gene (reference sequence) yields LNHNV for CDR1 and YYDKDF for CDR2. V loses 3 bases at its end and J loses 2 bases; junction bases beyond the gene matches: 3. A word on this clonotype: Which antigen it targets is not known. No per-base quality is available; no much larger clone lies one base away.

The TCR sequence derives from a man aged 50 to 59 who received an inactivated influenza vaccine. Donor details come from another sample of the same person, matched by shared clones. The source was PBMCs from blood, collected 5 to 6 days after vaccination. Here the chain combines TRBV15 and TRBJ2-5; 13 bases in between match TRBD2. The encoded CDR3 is CATSRTSGGIQETQYF. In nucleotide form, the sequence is TGTGCCACCAGCAGGACTAGCGGGGGGATACAAGAGACCCAGTACTTC.